This TCR beta chain was retrieved from a study of technical replicates of blood from a few donors. Produced via immunoSEQ multiplex PCR; TCRdb's table is partial and in-frame only. The table lists fewer than 100,000 clones, approximately 94% of them singletons. V was clipped by 0 bases and J by 12 bases, with 9 bases between them. In germline, CDR1 is MGHRA, CDR2 YSYEKL. There are 12 residues in the CDR3. V and J are TRBV4-1 and TRBJ2-1; no definite D call. This clonotype originated in a human donor in good health. Sample: T cells isolated from PBMCs. The CDR3 is CASSQDRTAQFF. Written as DNA, the CDR3 is TGCGCCAGCAGCCAAGATCGTACAGCGCAGTTCTTC.